This T cell receptor beta chain was retrieved from a study of CD8 T cells in ankylosing spondylitis. General study results and limits: Reported data indicate significant enrichment of disease-linked clones within matched ankylosing spondylitis synovial fluid.

This clonotype came up many times. What it binds is not known. By quantitative 5'-RACE with molecular barcodes, the TCR beta libraries were made. Each CDR3 protein gets one entry after TCRdb re-called the 5' RACE reads with MiXCR. The repertoire holds roughly 150,000 distinct CDR3 sequences, with about 6.7% as singletons. Germline V CDR1 and CDR2: SGDLS, YYNGEE. The V end lost 4 bases, the J end lost 5 bases, and 10 bases lay between the germline ends. The CDR3 contains 13 residues. This TCR derives from a female donor with ankylosing spondylitis or in good health (not recorded which). The rearrangement joins TRBV9 to TRBJ2-1; D is perhaps TRBD1 (6 bases). Sequenced: blood, either unsorted or a sorted T cell fraction (not recorded which). The CDR3 region has the DNA TGTGCCAGCAGCTTACGGACAGACAATGAGCAGTTCTTC. Residues: CASSLRTDNEQFF.